These 18 T cell receptor beta chains originate from one sample sequenced in a study of T cells after somatic rescue of genetic block. The method was immunoSEQ multiplex PCR; TCRdb's version includes in-frame clones alone and lacks a portion of them. The table records some 90,000 clones, 80% to 90% of them present only once. Sequencing was performed on peripheral blood mononuclear cells (PBMCs). Receptors originate from a woman aged 18-29 years.

This clone was seen a few times. This sequence joins TRBV6-1 and TRBJ1-5; D not resolved. From germline, CDR1 is MNHNS and CDR2 SASEGT. This CDR3 is 14 amino acids long. Trimming left V 6 bases short and J 0 bases short, with 9 bases between. CDR3 amino acids: CASSRAGSNQPQHF. In DNA form, the CDR3 reads TGTGCCAGCAGCCGTGCAGGTAGCAATCAGCCCCAGCATTTT.

In this sample, this clone turned up a few times. The V call is TRBV9, the J call TRBJ1-1; D is unresolved. CDR3 length: 13 amino acids. V was cut by 0 bases and J by 3 bases, with 6 bases left in between. From germline, CDR1 is SGDLS and CDR2 YYNGEE. Written as DNA, the CDR3 is TGTGCCAGCAGCGTAGCGATATACACTGAAGCTTTCTTT. Residues: CASSVAIYTEAFF.

The genes are TRBV27 and TRBJ2-1; D is perhaps TRBD1 (5 bases). Germline lookup yields CDR1 MNHEY and CDR2 SMNVEV (reference sequence). The CDR3 length is 14 residues. V was trimmed by 3 bases and J by 4 bases, leaving 10 bases between them. CDR3 sequence reads: CASSFQGPYNEQFF. CDR3 nucleotide sequence: TGTGCCAGCAGTTTCCAGGGCCCTTACAATGAGCAGTTCTTC.

The chain employs TRBV19 and TRBJ2-7; D remains unclear. This CDR3 has 13 amino acids. V was trimmed by 3 bases and J by 2 bases, leaving 8 bases between them. Germline V CDR1 and CDR2: LNHDA, SQIVND (reference sequence). Here the CDR3 reads CASSIGPTYEQYF. The CDR3 DNA reads as TGTGCCAGTAGTATCGGGCCAACCTACGAGCAGTACTTC.

This clone was seen once. The rearrangement links TRBV5-1 to TRBJ2-7; 8 bases line up with TRBD1. J lost 4 bases, V lost 4 bases, and 4 bases had no gene match. CDR3 length equals 13 residues. Germline assignment: CDR1 SGHRS and CDR2 YFSETQ. This chain's CDR3 is CASSPDRGYEQYF. In DNA form, the CDR3 reads TGCGCCAGCAGCCCCGACAGGGGTTACGAGCAGTACTTC. Full variable domain (outside the CDR3, taken from reference TRBV5-1 and TRBJ2-7): KAGVTQTPRYLIKTRGQQVTLSCSPISGHRSVSWYQQTPGQGLQFLFEYFSETQRNKGNFPGRFSGRQFSNSRSEMNVSTLELGDSALYLCASSPDRGYEQYFGPGTRLTVT.

V and J are TRBV5-1 and TRBJ2-3; TRBD1 or TRBD2 may be the D gene (6 bases each). Germline V gene data show CDR1 as SGHRS and CDR2 as YFSETQ. V lost 0 bases and J lost 0, with 11 bases in between. The CDR3 contains 16 residues. CDR3 nucleotides: TGCGCCAGCAGCTTGGAGGGGGGCCCTAGCACAGATACGCAGTATTTT. The encoded protein is CASSLEGGPSTDTQYF.

J is TRBJ2-7 and V is TRBV5-1, with D hard to call. Trimming left V 0 bases short and J 3 bases short, with 10 bases between. The length of the CDR3 is 14 residues. The V gene's germline CDR1 is SGHRS and CDR2 YFSETQ. CDR3 sequence (DNA): TGCGCCAGCAGCTTGGCGGAGAAGTTCTACGAGCAGTACTTC. Encoded protein: CASSLAEKFYEQYF.

The V call is TRBV30, the J call TRBJ2-2; D ambiguous. This CDR3 contains 14 residues. Trimming shortened V by 3 bases and J by 2 bases, and 10 bases separated the two germline ends. In germline, CDR1 is GTSNPN, CDR2 SVGIG (reference sequence). CDR3 sequence reads: CAWREPGNTGELFF. CDR3 in DNA: TGTGCCTGGAGAGAGCCGGGCAACACCGGGGAGCTGTTTTTT.

The V call is TRBV27, the J call TRBJ2-7; D is undetermined. CDR1 is MNHEY, CDR2 SMNVEV, per germline (reference sequence). V was cut by 5 bases and J by 3 bases, with 11 bases left in between. CDR3 size: 13 residues. CDR3 nucleotides: TGTGCCAGCAGTGATAGAGCCTACTACGAGCAGTACTTC. Its translation: CASSDRAYYEQYF.

The rearrangement uses TRBV7-3 and TRBJ2-1; TRBD2 agrees at 15 bases. The V gene end was trimmed by 0 bases and the J gene end by 4 bases; junction bases not matched to a gene: 16. The germline CDR1 and CDR2 sequences are SGHTA and FQGTGA. The CDR3 length is 22 residues. For the CDR3, the DNA is TGTGCCAGCAGCTTAACCTCCGGGACTAGCGGGAGGAGGGGCCGAGGATACAATGAGCAGTTCTTC. It codes for CASSLTSGTSGRRGRGYNEQFF.

V and J are TRBV18 and TRBJ1-5; no definite D call. Looked up from germline, CDR1 is KGHSH and CDR2 is LQKENI. With 2 bases removed from V and 7 bases from J, the gap between germline ends came to 12 bases. This CDR3 is built from 14 residues. The CDR3 is CASSPDTSTQPQHF. CDR3 coding DNA: TGTGCCAGCTCACCAGACACCTCTACCCAGCCCCAGCATTTT.

The chain couples TRBV13 to TRBJ2-3; 12 bases align to TRBD2. This CDR3 has 16 residues. Germline loops: CDR1 PRHDT, CDR2 FYEKMQ (reference sequence). The V and J ends lost 5 bases and 2 bases, in that order; junction bases with no gene match: 5. CDR3 amino acids: CASSLGTSGPTDTQYF. As DNA, the CDR3 is TGTGCCAGCAGCCTCGGGACTAGCGGGCCCACAGATACGCAGTATTTT.

The V gene is TRBV11-3, the J gene TRBJ1-1; D remains unclear. With 4 bases removed from V and 6 bases from J, the gap between germline ends came to 18 bases. Germline V gene sequence: CDR1 SGHNT, CDR2 YENEEA. This CDR3 spans 15 amino acids. CDR3 bases: TGTGCCAGCAGCTCCCCTACGACGGACCCAGCTGAAGCTTTCTTT. It codes for CASSSPTTDPAEAFF.

This rearrangement joins TRBV28 to TRBJ1-2; 7 positions match TRBD1. V gave up 5 bases and J gave up 6 bases; unmatched junction bases: 6. The CDR3 spans 13 residues. Germline loops: CDR1 MDHEN, CDR2 SYDVKM. CDR3 bases: TGTGCCAGCAGTGGACAGGCTCCTAATGGCTACACCTTC. Translated, it gives CASSGQAPNGYTF.

The chain has TRBV27 and TRBJ2-1; weak D call: TRBD1 (6 bases). The CDR3 consists of 18 residues. The germline gives CDR1 MNHEY, CDR2 SMNVEV (reference sequence). The V gene lost 0 bases and the J gene lost 0 bases, with 15 bases spanning the gap. For the CDR3, the DNA is TGTGCCAGCAGTTTATCTGGACAGCGAATAAGCTCCTACAATGAGCAGTTCTTC. As protein: CASSLSGQRISSYNEQFF.

V usage is TRBV27 and J usage is TRBJ2-7; D perhaps matches TRBD1 (6 bases). V lost 6 bases to trimming and J lost 5 bases, with 11 bases between them. CDR3 length: 12 residues. Germline V gene data show CDR1 as MNHEY and CDR2 as SMNVEV (reference sequence). The CDR3 DNA reads as TGTGCCAGCAGCTCCAGGGGAAACGAGCAGTACTTC. Amino acids: CASSSRGNEQYF.

V gene TRBV2 combines with J gene TRBJ2-3; the match to TRBD1 covers 8 bases. The trim removed 7 bases at V and 5 bases at J, leaving 8 bases unmatched. The V gene's germline CDR1 is SNHLY and CDR2 FYNNEI. The length of the CDR3 is 14 residues. Here the CDR3 reads CASIITGGIDTQYF. The CDR3 bases are TGTGCCAGCATTATTACAGGGGGAATAGATACGCAGTATTTT.

V is TRBV28 and J is TRBJ1-5; D is ambiguous. The CDR3 length is 14 residues. Germline V gene lookup returns CDR1 MDHEN and CDR2 SYDVKM. Trimming shortened V by 6 bases and J by 6 bases, and 15 bases separated the two germline ends. The CDR3 is CASSPGEILQPQHF. The CDR3 nucleotides read TGTGCCAGCAGCCCCGGGGAAATTCTTCAGCCCCAGCATTTT.